The 24 T cell receptor beta chains given below trace back to one sample, sequenced in a study of T-cell memory formation after mild COVID-19. One entry per CDR3 protein, called by TCRdb with MiXCR from the 5' RACE reads. The sample lists approximately 350,000 distinct CDR3 sequences, roughly an eighth occurring once. What was sequenced was PBMCs or a T cell subset sorted from them (not recorded which). The source is a young man who had mild COVID-19 (a few samples of this study predate the infection). Cell type and time point are not known.

This clonotype was counted between two and nine times. The chain carries TRBV5-1 and TRBJ1-1; D not certain. The CDR3 length is 12 residues. Germline lookup yields CDR1 SGHRS and CDR2 YFSETQ. Trimming stripped 4 bases from V and 3 bases from J, with 7 bases between. CDR3: CASSHGDTEAFF. Here the CDR3 DNA reads TGCGCCAGCAGCCACGGGGACACTGAAGCTTTCTTT.

This clonotype has just a few counts. The V and J genes are TRBV29-1 and TRBJ2-2; D may be TRBD1 (5 bases). The CDR3 runs 15 residues. The ends were cut back, 4 bases at V and 1 base at J, with 13 bases in the middle. Germline V gene data show CDR1 as SQVTM and CDR2 as ANQGSEA. DNA for the CDR3: TGCAGCGTTGGGCCTGGGGCCGGGAACACCGGGGAGCTGTTTTTT. It is translated as CSVGPGAGNTGELFF.

The CDR3 DNA sequence: TGTGCCATCGGGACCCAACAGGGCCATCAGCCCCAGCATTTT. Its translation: CAIGTQQGHQPQHF. The rearrangement links TRBV10-3 to TRBJ1-5, with D possibly being TRBD1 (6 bases). V lost 8 bases to trimming and J lost 5 bases, with 16 bases between them. Germline CDR1 ENHRY, CDR2 SYGVKD. The CDR3 has 14 amino acids.

This clonotype has only a few counts. The gene calls are TRBV5-4 and TRBJ2-3; 10 bases map to TRBD2. The ends lost 4 bases at V and 2 bases at J; junction bases unmatched: 4. Per germline, CDR1 SGHNT and CDR2 YYREEE (reference sequence). This CDR3 region has 15 residues. This CDR3 is CASSISGGHTDTQYF. CDR3 nucleotides: TGTGCCAGCAGCATTAGCGGGGGGCACACAGATACGCAGTATTTT.

This clonotype was seen a few times. The chain employs TRBV6-5 and TRBJ2-1, with TRBD2 matching over 7 bases. The CDR3 totals 13 residues. CDR1 and CDR2 (germline): MNHEY, SVGAGI. The V and J ends lost 5 bases and 8 bases, in that order; junction bases with no gene match: 6. The CDR3 bases are TGTGCCAGCAGTCTAAGCGGGGTGCATGAGCAGTTCTTC. Protein product: CASSLSGVHEQFF.

The chain employs TRBV5-5 and TRBJ1-1, with TRBD1 identical over 7 bases. The V gene's germline CDR1 is SGHKS and CDR2 YYEKEE (reference sequence). The ends lost 2 bases at V and 6 bases at J; junction bases unmatched: 7. The CDR3 spans 14 residues. The CDR3 DNA reads TGTGCCAGCAGCTTCCGGGACAGTGGGGCTGAAGCTTTCTTT. Residues: CASSFRDSGAEAFF.

This chain connects TRBV7-2 to TRBJ2-2; TRBD2 agrees at 8 bases. This CDR3 has 15 residues. Germline lookup yields CDR1 SGHTA and CDR2 FQGNSA. V was pared by 1 base and J by 6 bases, with 4 bases of the junction left unmatched. CDR3 sequence: CASSLGTSRAGELFF. The CDR3 nucleotides are TGTGCCAGCAGCTTAGGGACTAGCCGGGCCGGGGAGCTGTTTTTT. Full variable domain (missing parts from reference TRBV7-2 and TRBJ2-2): GAGVSQSPSNKVTEKGKDVELRCDPISGHTALYWYRQSLGQGLEFLIYFQGNSAPDKSGLPSDRFSAERTGGSVSTLTIQRTQQEDSAVYLCASSLGTSRAGELFFGEGSRLTVL.

V gene TRBV7-9 combines with J gene TRBJ1-1; D is unclear. V gave up 0 bases and J gave up 7 bases, with 9 bases separating them. Germline V gene sequence: CDR1 SEHNR, CDR2 FQNEAQ (reference sequence). The CDR3 has 13 residues. The CDR3 coding sequence is TGTGCCAGCAGCTTAGCGGCAGACCTTGAAGCTTTCTTT. This gives the protein CASSLAADLEAFF. Drawing the rest from reference TRBV7-9 and TRBJ1-1, the complete variable domain is DTGVSQNPRHKITKRGQNVTFRCDPISEHNRLYWYRQTLGQGPEFLTYFQNEAQLEKSRLLSDRFSAERPKGSFSTLEIQRTEQGDSAMYLCASSLAADLEAFFGQGTRLTVV.

The chain recombines TRBV29-1 with TRBJ1-1; a weak D match, TRBD1 (6 bases). Germline-derived CDR1 and CDR2 are SQVTM and ANQGSEA. This CDR3 contains 12 residues. Trimming left V 8 bases short and J 5 bases short, with 15 bases between. For the CDR3, the DNA is TGCAGCCCCGCGGGACATTGGACTGAAGCTTTCTTT. As protein: CSPAGHWTEAFF.

Only a few counts were recorded for this clonotype. The rearrangement joins TRBV6-5 to TRBJ1-1; D remains ambiguous. Germline loops: CDR1 MNHEY, CDR2 SVGAGI. The CDR3 loop spans 17 amino acids. V was cut by 4 bases and J by 2 bases, with 20 bases left in between. CDR3 loop: CASSSLVSLRANTEAFF. DNA of the CDR3: TGTGCCAGCAGTTCCCTCGTATCCTTAAGGGCCAACACTGAAGCTTTCTTT.

This chain uses TRBV7-2 with TRBJ1-6; D gene unclear. The CDR3 is made up of 14 amino acids. Trimming left V 5 bases short and J 8 bases short, with 13 bases between. The germline V gene encodes CDR1 SGHTA and CDR2 FQGNSA. The CDR3 DNA reads as TGTGCCAGCAGCCCTCGGGCGGCGGATTCACCCCTCCACTTT. Protein: CASSPRAADSPLHF.

The chain combines TRBV10-3 with TRBJ1-5; D is unresolved. The CDR3 is made up of 14 amino acids. Germline values: CDR1 ENHRY, CDR2 SYGVKD. V was trimmed by 10 bases and J by 4 bases, leaving 17 bases between them. The CDR3: CATPASTGNQPQHF. The CDR3 region has the DNA TGTGCCACCCCAGCGTCCACCGGGAATCAGCCCCAGCATTTT.

The chain has TRBV20-1 and TRBJ2-7, with a weak D call TRBD1 (5 bases). The CDR3 loop spans 13 amino acids. Germline CDR1 reads DFQATT; CDR2 reads SNEGSKA (reference sequence). Trimming shortened V by 3 bases and J by 1 base, and 10 bases separated the two germline ends. Here the CDR3 DNA reads TGCAGTGCTAGGGGGCCCCTTTCCTACGAGCAGTACTTC. Translated, it gives CSARGPLSYEQYF.

The chain employs TRBV21-1 and TRBJ1-1. TRBV21-1 is marked as a pseudogene. The CDR3 totals 14 residues. The CDR3 is CASSKPQKNTEAFF. The CDR3 nucleotides are TGTGCCAGCAGCAAACCCCAGAAGAACACTGAAGCTTTCTTT.

A few counts support this clonotype. The CDR3 region is CSVAGGRDRGTDTQYF. Here the CDR3 DNA reads TGCAGCGTTGCCGGGGGAAGGGACAGGGGCACAGATACGCAGTATTTT. This rearrangement joins TRBV29-1 to TRBJ2-3, with 9 bases that match TRBD1. Germline CDR1 SQVTM, CDR2 ANQGSEA. This CDR3 is built from 16 residues. The junction had 9 bases not matched to a gene; V was cut back by 4 bases and J by 1 base.

In this sample, this clonotype turned up many times. The chain has TRBV7-6 and TRBJ2-2; 8 positions match TRBD1. Germline V gives CDR1 SGHVS, CDR2 FNYEAQ. The CDR3 has 16 residues. V lost 5 bases, J lost 4 bases, and 9 bases stayed unmatched. The CDR3 nucleotides read TGTGCCAGCAGCCAGGTCCAGGGGGCGGGCACCGGGGAGCTGTTTTTT. It encodes CASSQVQGAGTGELFF.

The chain links TRBV20-1 to TRBJ1-4; D perhaps matches TRBD1 (6 bases). Trimming took off 2 bases at V and 4 bases at J, with 11 bases between the two ends. The CDR3 has 14 residues. Germline CDR1 and CDR2: DFQATT and SNEGSKA (reference sequence). CDR3 bases: TGCAGTGCTAGAAGCAGGGGCGGTAATGAAAAACTGTTTTTT. As protein: CSARSRGGNEKLFF.

The rearrangement links TRBV4-3 to TRBJ2-1; D might be TRBD2 (5 bases). Germline V gene sequence: CDR1 LGHNA, CDR2 YSLEER. The CDR3 is made up of 17 amino acids. V was shortened by 6 bases and J by 2 bases, with 20 bases between the two germline ends. The CDR3 coding sequence is TGCGCCAGCAGTCCTGACCGGTCCGGTAGCGCCTACAATGAGCAGTTCTTC. Translated: CASSPDRSGSAYNEQFF.

The rearrangement links TRBV10-3 to TRBJ2-3, with TRBD2 matching 8 bases. J was trimmed by 5 bases and V by 7 bases; bases with no gene match: 14. This CDR3 spans 16 amino acids. CDR1 and CDR2 from the germline V gene are ENHRY and SYGVKD. In nucleotides, the CDR3 is TGTGCCATCACCGGGAATACGGGGGGGCCTGGAGATACGCAGTATTTT. Protein sequence: CAITGNTGGPGDTQYF.

This chain uses TRBV5-1 with TRBJ2-7; D is ambiguous. The V gene lost 0 bases and the J gene lost 3 bases, with 13 bases spanning the gap. Germline V gives CDR1 SGHRS, CDR2 YFSETQ. The CDR3 length is 15 residues. This CDR3 reads CASSLDFGSIYEQYV. CDR3 bases: TGCGCCAGCAGCTTGGACTTTGGCTCCATCTACGAGCAGTACGTC.

The chain is built from TRBV5-1 and TRBJ2-6; TRBD1 or TRBD2 may be the D gene (6 bases each). V was trimmed by 5 bases and J by 3 bases, leaving 12 bases between them. CDR1 and CDR2 from the germline V gene are SGHRS and YFSETQ. The CDR3 spans 15 residues. The CDR3 is CASSPRGGGANVLTF. The CDR3 nucleotides are TGCGCCAGCAGTCCCAGGGGAGGTGGGGCCAACGTCCTGACTTTC.

A few counts support this clonotype. The chain carries TRBV6-5 and TRBJ1-4; D gene uncertain. V was cut by 8 bases and J by 0 bases, with 22 bases left in between. The CDR3 loop spans 18 amino acids. The germline V gene has CDR1 MNHEY and CDR2 SVGAGI. CDR3 nucleotides: TGTGCCAGCGAACGCGGACGGCTCGGTCCTGCAACTAATGAAAAACTGTTTTTT. This translates into CASERGRLGPATNEKLFF.

This clonotype was detected ten times or more. The CDR3 DNA reads TGCGCCAGCATAGACCCCGGGCCCTTAAATGAGCAGTTCTTC. Its protein is CASIDPGPLNEQFF. This chain links TRBV5-1 with TRBJ2-1, with no clear D. The V and J ends lost 6 bases and 7 bases respectively, with 17 bases between them. Germline V gives CDR1 SGHRS, CDR2 YFSETQ. The CDR3 spans 14 residues.

This rearrangement joins TRBV28 to TRBJ2-1, with 7 bases identical to TRBD2. CDR1 MDHEN and CDR2 SYDVKM come from the germline V gene. V was pared by 9 bases and J by 7 bases, with 6 bases of the junction left unmatched. The CDR3 has 12 amino acids. The CDR3 is CARVASGNEQFF. The CDR3 nucleotides are TGTGCCAGGGTGGCTAGCGGAAATGAGCAGTTCTTC.